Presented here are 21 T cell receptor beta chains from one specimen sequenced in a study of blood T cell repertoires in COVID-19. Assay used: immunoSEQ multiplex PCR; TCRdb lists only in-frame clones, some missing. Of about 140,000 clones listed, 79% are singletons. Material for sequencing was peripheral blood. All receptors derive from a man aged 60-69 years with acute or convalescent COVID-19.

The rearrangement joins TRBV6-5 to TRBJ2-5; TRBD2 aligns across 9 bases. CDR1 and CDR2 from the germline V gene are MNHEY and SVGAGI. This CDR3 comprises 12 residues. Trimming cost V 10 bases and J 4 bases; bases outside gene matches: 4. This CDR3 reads CATAGGVETQYF. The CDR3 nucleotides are TGTGCCACCGCGGGGGGGGTAGAGACCCAGTACTTC.

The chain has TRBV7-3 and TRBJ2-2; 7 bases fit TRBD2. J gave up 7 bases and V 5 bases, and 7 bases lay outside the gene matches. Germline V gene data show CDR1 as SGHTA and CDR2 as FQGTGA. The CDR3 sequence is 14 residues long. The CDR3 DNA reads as TGTGCCAGCAGCGCGAGCGGGACGAACGGGGAGCTGTTTTTT. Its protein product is CASSASGTNGELFF.

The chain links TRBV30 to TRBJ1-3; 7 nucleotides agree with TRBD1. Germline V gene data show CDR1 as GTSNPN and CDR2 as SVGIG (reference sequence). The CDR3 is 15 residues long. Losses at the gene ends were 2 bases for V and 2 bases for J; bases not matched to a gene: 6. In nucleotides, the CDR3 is TGTGCCTGGAGTCGGGACAGCGGTACTGGAAACACCATATATTTT. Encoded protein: CAWSRDSGTGNTIYF.

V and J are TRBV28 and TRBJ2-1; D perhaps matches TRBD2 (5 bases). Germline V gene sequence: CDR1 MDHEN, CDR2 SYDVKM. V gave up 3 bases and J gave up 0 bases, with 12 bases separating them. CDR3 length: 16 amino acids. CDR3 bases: TGTGCCAGCAGTTTGGAGGCACTAGTCTCCTACAATGAGCAGTTCTTC. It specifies CASSLEALVSYNEQFF.

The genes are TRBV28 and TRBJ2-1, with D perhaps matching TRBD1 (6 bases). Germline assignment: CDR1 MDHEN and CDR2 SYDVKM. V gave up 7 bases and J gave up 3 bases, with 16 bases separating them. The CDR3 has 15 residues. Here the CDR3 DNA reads TGTGCCAGCAATACCCTAGTACAGGGCTACAATGAGCAGTTCTTC. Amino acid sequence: CASNTLVQGYNEQFF. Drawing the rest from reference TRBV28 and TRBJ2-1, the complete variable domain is DVKVTQSSRYLVKRTGEKVFLECVQDMDHENMFWYRQDPGLGLRLIYFSYDVKMKEKGDIPEGYSVSREKKERFSLILESASTNQTSMYLCASNTLVQGYNEQFFGPGTRLTVL.

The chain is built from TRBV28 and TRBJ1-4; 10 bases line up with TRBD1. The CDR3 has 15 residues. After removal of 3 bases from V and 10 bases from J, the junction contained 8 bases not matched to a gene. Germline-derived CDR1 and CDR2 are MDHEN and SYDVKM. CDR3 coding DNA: TGTGCCAGCAGTTTCGAGACAGGGGGCTTCGGAAAACTGTTTTTT. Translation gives CASSFETGGFGKLFF.

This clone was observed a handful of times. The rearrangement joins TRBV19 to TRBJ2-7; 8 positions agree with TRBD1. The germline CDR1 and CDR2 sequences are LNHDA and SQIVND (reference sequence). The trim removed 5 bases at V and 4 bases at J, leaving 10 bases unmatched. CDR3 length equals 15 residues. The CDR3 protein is CASSPLDRGGYEQYF. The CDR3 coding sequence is TGTGCCAGTAGTCCTCTCGACAGGGGTGGATACGAGCAGTACTTC. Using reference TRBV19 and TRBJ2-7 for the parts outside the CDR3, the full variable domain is DGGITQSPKYLFRKEGQNVTLSCEQNLNHDAMYWYRQDPGQGLRLIYYSQIVNDFQKGDIAEGYSVSREKKESFPLTVTSAQKNPTAFYLCASSPLDRGGYEQYFGPGTRLTVT.

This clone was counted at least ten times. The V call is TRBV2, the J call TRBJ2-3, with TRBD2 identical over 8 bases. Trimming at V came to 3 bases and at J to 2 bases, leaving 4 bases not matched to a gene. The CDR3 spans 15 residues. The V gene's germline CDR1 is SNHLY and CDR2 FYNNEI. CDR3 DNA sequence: TGTGCCAGCAGTGAGCCTAGCGGGTTCACAGATACGCAGTATTTT. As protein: CASSEPSGFTDTQYF.

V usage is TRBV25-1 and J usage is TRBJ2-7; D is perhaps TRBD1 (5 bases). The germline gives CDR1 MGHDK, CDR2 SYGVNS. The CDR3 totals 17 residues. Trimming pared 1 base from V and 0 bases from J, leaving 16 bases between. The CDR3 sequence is CASSEFDSQGHSYEQYF. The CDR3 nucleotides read TGTGCCAGCAGTGAATTTGACTCCCAGGGCCACTCCTACGAGCAGTACTTC.

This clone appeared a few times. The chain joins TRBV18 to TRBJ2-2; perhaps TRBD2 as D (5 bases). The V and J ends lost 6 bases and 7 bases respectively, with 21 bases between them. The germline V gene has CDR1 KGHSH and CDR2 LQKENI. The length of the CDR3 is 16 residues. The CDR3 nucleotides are TGTGCCAGCTCCCCGGGATCCGTAACGTTAATCGGGGAGCTGTTTTTT. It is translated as CASSPGSVTLIGELFF.

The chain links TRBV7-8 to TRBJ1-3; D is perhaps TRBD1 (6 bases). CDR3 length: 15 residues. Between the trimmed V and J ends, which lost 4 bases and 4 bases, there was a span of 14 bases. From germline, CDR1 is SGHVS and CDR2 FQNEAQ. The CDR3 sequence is CASSSSTGSGNTIYF. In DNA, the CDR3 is TGTGCCAGCAGCTCCTCGACAGGTTCAGGAAACACCATATATTTT.

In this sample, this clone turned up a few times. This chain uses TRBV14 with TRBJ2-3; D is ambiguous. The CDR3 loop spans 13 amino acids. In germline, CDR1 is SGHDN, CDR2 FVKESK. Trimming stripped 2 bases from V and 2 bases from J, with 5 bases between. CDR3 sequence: CASSQTATDTQYF. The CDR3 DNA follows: TGTGCCAGCAGCCAAACAGCCACAGATACGCAGTATTTT.

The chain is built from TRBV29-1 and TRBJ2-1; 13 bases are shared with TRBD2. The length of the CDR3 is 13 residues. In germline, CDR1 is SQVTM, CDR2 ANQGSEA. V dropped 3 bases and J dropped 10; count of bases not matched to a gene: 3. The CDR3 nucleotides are TGCAGCGTTGAGGGACTAGCGGGATCAGAGCAGTTCTTC. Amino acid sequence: CSVEGLAGSEQFF.

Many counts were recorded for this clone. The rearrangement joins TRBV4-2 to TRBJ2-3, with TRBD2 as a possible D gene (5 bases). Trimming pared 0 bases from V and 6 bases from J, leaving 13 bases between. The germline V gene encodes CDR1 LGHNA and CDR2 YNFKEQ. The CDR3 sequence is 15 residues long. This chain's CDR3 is CASSQEGLRGDTQYF. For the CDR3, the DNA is TGTGCCAGCAGCCAAGAGGGATTAAGAGGGGATACGCAGTATTTT.

The CDR3 region has the DNA TGTGCCAGCAGCAGGGAGGTGGATGAAAAACTGTTTTTT. This codes for CASSREVDEKLFF. The chain combines TRBV6-2 or TRBV6-3 with TRBJ1-4; perhaps TRBD1 as D (5 bases). V was clipped by 6 bases and J by 6 bases, with 11 bases between them. Germline CDR1 is MNHEY and CDR2 is SVGEGT. The CDR3 is made up of 13 amino acids.

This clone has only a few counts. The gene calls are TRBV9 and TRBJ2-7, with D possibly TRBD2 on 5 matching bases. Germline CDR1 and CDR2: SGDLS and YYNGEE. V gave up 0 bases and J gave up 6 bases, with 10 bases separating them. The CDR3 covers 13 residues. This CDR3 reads CASSVVLGGEQYF. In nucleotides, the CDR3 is TGTGCCAGCAGCGTAGTACTAGGAGGCGAGCAGTACTTC.

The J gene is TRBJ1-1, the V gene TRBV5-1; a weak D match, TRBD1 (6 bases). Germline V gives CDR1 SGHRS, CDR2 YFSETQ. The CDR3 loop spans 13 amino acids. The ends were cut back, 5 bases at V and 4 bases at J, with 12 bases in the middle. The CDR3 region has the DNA TGCGCCAGCAGGTGGACAGTAAGCACTGAAGCTTTCTTT. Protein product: CASRWTVSTEAFF.

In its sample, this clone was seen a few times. The CDR3 sequence: CAWTAGWNTEAFF. The CDR3 DNA reads TGTGCCTGGACAGCGGGGTGGAACACTGAAGCTTTCTTT. This chain joins TRBV30 and TRBJ1-1; D is undetermined. From germline, CDR1 is GTSNPN and CDR2 SVGIG (reference sequence). This CDR3 contains 13 residues. V was trimmed by 4 bases and J by 1 base, leaving 10 bases between them.

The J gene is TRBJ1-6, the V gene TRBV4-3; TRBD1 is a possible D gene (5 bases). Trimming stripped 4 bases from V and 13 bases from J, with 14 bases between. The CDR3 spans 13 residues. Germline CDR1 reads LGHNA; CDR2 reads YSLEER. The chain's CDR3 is CASSRTPGDPLHF. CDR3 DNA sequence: TGCGCCAGCAGCCGGACACCCGGAGACCCCCTCCACTTT.

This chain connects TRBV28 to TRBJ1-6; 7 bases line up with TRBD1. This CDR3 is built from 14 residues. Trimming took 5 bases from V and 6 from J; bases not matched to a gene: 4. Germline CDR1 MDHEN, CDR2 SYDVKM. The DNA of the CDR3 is TGTGCCAGCAGTACCGGGACAGTTAATTCACCCCTCCACTTT. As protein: CASSTGTVNSPLHF.

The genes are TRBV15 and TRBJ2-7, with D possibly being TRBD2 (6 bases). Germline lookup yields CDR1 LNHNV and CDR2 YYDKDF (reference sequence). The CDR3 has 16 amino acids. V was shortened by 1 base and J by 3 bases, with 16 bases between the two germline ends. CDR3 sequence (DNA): TGTGCCACCAGCAGAGGGCCCGGGCGGGGAAACTACGAGCAGTACTTC. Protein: CATSRGPGRGNYEQYF.